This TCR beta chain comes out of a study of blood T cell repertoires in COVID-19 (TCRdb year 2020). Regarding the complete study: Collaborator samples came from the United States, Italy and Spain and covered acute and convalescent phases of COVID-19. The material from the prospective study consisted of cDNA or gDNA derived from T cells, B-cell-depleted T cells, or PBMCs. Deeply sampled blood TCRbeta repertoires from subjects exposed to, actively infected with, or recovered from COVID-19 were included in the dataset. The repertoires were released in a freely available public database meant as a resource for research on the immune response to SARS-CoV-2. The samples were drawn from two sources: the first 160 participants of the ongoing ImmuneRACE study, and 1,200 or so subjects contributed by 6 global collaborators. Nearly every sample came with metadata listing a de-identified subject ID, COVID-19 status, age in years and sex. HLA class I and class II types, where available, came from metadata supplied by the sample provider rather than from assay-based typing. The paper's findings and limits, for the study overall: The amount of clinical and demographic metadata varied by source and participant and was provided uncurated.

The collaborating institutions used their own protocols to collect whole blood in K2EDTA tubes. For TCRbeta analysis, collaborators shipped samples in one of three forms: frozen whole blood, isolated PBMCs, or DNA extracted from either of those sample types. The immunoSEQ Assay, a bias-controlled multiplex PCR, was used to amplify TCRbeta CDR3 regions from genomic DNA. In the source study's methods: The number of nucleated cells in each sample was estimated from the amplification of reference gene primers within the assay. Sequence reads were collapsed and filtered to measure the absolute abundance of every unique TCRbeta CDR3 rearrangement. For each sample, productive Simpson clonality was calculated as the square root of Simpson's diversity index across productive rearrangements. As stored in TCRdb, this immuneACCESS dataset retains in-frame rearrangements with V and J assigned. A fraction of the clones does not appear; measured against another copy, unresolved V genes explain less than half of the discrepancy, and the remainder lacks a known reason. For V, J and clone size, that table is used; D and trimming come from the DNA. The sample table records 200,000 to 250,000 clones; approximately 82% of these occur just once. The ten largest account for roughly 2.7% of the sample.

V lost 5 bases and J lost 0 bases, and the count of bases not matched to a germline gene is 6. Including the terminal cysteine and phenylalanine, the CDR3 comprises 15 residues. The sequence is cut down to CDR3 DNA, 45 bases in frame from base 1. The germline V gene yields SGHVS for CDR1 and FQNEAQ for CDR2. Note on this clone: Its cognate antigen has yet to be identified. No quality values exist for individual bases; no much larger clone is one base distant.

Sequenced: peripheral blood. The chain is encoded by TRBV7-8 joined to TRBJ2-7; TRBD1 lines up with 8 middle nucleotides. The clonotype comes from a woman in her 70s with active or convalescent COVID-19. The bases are TGTGCCAGCAGCCCTACAGGGGGTGGCTCCTACGAGCAGTACTTC. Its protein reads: CASSPTGGGSYEQYF.